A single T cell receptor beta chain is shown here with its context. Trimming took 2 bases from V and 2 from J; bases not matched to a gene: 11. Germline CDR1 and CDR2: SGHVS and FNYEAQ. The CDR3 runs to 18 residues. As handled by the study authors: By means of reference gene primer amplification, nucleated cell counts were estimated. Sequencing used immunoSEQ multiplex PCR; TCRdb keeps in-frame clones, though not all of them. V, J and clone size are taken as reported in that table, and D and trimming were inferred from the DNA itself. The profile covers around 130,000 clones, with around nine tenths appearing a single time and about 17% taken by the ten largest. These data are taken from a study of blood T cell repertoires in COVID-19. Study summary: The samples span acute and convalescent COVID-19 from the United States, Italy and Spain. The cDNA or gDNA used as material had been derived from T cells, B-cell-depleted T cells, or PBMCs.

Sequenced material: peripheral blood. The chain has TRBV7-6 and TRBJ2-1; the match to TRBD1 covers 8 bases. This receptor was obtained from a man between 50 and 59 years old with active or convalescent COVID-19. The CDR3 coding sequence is TGTGCCAGCAGCTTACGCACTCCGGGACAGGAAGCCTACAATGAGCAGTTCTTC. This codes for CASSLRTPGQEAYNEQFF.